This entry is about one T cell receptor (beta chain). These data come from a study of cytotoxic CD8 clonotypes in ibrutinib-treated CLL. In the study overall: Responses: approximately 24 partial, 2 complete; after median 68 months, approximately 15 stayed remitted, approximately twelve progressed.

The planned depth of sequencing spanned 1 in 200,000 to 1 in 1 million T cells. Produced via immunoSEQ multiplex PCR; TCRdb's table is partial and in-frame only. Of fewer than 400,000 clones listed, 67% are singletons. CDR1 MGHRA and CDR2 YSYEKL come from the germline V gene. The ends were cut back, 3 bases at V and 6 bases at J, with 17 bases in the middle. The CDR3 has 16 residues. This receptor was taken from a human donor with chronic lymphocytic leukemia. The chain links TRBV4-1 to TRBJ2-2, with D perhaps TRBD1 (5 bases). The source material was PBMCs, sampled after 36 months of ibrutinib treatment. The CDR3 spells CASSQAGWGFAGELFF. For the CDR3, the DNA is TGCGCCAGCAGCCAGGCCGGATGGGGCTTTGCCGGGGAGCTGTTTTTT.